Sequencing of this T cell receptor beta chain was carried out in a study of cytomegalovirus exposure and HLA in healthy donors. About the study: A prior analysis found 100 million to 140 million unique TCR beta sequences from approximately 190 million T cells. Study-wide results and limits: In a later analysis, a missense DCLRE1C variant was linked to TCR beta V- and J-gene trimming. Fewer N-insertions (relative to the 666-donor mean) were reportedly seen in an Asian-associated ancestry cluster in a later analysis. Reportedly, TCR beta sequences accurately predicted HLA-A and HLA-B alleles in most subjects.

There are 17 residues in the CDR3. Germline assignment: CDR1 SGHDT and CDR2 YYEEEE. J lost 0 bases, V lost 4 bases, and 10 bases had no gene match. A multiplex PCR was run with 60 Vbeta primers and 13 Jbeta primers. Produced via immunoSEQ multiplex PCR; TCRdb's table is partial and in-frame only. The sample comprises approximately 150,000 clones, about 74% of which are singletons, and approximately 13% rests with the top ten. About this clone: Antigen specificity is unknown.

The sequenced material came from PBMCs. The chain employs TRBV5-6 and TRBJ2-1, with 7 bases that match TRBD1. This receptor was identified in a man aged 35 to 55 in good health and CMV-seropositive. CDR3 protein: CASSLWTGPSSYNEQFF. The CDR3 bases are TGTGCCAGCAGCCTCTGGACAGGTCCTAGCTCCTACAATGAGCAGTTCTTC.